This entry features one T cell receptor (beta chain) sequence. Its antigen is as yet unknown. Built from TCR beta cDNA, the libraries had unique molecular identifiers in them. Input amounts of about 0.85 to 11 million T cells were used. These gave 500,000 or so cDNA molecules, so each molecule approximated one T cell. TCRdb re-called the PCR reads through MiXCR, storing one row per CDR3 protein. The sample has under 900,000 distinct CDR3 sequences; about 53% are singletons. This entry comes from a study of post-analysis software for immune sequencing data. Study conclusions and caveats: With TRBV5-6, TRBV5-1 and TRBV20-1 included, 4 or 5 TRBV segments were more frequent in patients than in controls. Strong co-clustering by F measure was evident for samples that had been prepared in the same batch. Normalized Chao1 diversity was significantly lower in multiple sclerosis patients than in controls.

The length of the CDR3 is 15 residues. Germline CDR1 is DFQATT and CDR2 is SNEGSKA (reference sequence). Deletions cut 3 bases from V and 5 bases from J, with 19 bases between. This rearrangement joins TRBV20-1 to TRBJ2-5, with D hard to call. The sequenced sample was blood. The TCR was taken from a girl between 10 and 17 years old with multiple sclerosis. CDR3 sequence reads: CSARVPGVVGETQYF. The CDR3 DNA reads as TGCAGTGCTAGGGTTCCTGGGGTGGTGGGGGAGACCCAGTACTTC.